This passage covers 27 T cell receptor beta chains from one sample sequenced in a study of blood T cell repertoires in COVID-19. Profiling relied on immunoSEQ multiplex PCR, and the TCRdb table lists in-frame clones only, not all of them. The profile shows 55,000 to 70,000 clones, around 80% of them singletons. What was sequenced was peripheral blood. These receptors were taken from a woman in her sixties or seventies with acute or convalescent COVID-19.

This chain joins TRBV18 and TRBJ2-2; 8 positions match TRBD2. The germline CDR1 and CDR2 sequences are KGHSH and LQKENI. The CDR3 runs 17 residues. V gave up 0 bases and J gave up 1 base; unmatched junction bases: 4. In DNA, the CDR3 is TGTGCCAGCTCACCACCGTCGCTAGCGGGGAACACCGGGGAGCTGTTTTTT. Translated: CASSPPSLAGNTGELFF.

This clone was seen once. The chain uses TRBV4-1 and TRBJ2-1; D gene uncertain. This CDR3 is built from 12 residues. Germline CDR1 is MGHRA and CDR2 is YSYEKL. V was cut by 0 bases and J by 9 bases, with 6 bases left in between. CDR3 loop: CASSQDPREQFF. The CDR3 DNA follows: TGCGCCAGCAGCCAAGATCCTCGTGAGCAGTTCTTC.

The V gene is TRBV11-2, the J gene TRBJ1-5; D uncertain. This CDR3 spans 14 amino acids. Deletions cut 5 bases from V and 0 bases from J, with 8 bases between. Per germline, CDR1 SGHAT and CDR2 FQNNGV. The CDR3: CASSPRSSNQPQHF. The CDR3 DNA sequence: TGTGCCAGCAGCCCCCGCAGTAGCAATCAGCCCCAGCATTTT.

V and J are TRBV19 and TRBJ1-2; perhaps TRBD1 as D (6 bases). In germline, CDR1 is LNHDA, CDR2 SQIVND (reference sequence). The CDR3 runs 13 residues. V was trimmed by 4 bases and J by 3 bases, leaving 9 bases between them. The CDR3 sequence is CASSTTGHYGYTF. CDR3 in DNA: TGTGCCAGTAGTACAACAGGGCACTATGGCTACACCTTC.

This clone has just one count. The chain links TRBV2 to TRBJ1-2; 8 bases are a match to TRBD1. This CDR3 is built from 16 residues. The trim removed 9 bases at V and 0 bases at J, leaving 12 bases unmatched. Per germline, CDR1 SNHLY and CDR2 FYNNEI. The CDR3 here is CARSDRAPPANYGYTF. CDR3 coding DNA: TGTGCCAGATCGGACAGGGCCCCGCCAGCTAACTATGGCTACACCTTC.

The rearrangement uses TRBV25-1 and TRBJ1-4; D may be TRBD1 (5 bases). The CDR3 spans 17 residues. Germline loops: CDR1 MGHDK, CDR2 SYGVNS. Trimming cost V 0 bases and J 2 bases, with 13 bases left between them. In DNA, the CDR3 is TGTGCCAGCAGTGAATATGTGGGAGGGGTGACTAATGAAAAACTGTTTTTT. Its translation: CASSEYVGGVTNEKLFF.

This CDR3 is CASSLSNNEQFF. Written as DNA, the CDR3 is TGTGCCAGCAGCCTATCGAACAATGAGCAGTTCTTC. The V and J genes are TRBV11-3 and TRBJ2-1; D gene ambiguous. Germline CDR1 reads SGHNT; CDR2 reads YENEEA. This CDR3 comprises 12 residues. The V end was cut by 5 bases, the J end by 5 bases, with 7 bases between.

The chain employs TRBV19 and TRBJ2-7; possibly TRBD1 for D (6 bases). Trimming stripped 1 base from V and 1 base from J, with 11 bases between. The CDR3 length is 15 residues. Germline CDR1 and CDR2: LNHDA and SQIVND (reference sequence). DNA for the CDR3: TGTGCCAGTAGTATAGGGCAGGGGCTGTCCTACGAGCAGTACTTC. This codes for CASSIGQGLSYEQYF.

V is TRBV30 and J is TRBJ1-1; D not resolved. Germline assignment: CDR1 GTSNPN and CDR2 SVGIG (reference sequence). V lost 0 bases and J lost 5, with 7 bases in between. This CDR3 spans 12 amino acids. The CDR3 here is CAWSVSVTEAFF. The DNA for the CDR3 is TGTGCCTGGAGTGTTAGTGTAACTGAAGCTTTCTTT.

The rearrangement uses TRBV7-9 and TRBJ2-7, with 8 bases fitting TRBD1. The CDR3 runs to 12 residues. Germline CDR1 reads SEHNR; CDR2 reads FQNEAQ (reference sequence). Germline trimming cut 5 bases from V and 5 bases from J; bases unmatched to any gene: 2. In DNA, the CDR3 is TGTGCCAGCAGCCTGACAGGGGACGAGCAGTACTTC. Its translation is CASSLTGDEQYF.

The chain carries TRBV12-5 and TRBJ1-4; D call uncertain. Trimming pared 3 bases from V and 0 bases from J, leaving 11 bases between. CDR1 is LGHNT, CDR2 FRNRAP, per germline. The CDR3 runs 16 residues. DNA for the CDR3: TGTGCTAGTGGTTTACAGCAACCAGCAACTAATGAAAAACTGTTTTTT. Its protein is CASGLQQPATNEKLFF.

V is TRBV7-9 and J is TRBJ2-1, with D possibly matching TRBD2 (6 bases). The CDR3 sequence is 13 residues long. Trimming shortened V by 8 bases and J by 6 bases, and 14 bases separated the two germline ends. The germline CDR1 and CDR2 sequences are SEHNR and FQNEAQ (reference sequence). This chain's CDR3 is CASRLHGSNEQFF. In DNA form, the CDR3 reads TGTGCCAGCCGCCTTCACGGGAGCAATGAGCAGTTCTTC.

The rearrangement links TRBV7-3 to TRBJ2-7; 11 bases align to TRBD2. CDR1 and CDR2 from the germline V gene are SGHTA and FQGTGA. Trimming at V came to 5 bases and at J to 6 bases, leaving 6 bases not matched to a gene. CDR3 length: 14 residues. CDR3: CASSLGTSGGEQYF. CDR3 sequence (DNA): TGTGCCAGCAGCCTCGGAACTAGCGGGGGCGAGCAGTACTTC.

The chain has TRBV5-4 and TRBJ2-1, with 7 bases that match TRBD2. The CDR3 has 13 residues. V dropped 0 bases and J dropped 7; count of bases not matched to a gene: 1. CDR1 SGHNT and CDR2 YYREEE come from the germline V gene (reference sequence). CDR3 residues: CASSLVGGNEQFF. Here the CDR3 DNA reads TGTGCCAGCAGCTTGGTGGGGGGGAATGAGCAGTTCTTC.

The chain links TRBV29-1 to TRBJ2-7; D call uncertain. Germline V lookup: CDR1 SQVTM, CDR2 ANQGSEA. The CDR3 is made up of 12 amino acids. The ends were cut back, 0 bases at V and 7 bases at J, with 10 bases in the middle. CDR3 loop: CSVEDQIREQYF. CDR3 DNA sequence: TGCAGCGTTGAAGATCAAATCCGGGAGCAGTACTTC.

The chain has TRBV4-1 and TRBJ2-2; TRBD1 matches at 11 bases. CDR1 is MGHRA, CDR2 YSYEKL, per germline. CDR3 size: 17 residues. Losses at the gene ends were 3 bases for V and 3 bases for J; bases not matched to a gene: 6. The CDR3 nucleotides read TGCGCCAGCAGCCACCTGGGACAGGGGGTCTACACCGGGGAGCTGTTTTTT. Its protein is CASSHLGQGVYTGELFF.

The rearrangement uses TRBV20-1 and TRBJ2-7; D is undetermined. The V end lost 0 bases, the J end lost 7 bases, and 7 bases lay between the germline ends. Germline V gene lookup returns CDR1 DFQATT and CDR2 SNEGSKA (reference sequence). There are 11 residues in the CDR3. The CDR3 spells CSARDDGEQYF. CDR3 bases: TGCAGTGCTAGAGATGACGGGGAGCAGTACTTC.

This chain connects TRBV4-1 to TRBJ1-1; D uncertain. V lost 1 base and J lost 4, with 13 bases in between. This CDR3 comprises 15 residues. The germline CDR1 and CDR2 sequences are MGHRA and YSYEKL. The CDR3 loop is CASSQVQFGGTEAFF. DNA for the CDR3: TGCGCCAGCAGCCAAGTTCAGTTTGGTGGCACTGAAGCTTTCTTT.

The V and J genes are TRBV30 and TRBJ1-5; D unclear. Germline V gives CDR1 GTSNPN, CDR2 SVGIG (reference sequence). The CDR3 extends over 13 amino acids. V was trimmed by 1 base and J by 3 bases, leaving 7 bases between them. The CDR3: CAWSGGVNQPQHF. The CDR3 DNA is TGTGCCTGGAGTGGGGGAGTCAATCAGCCCCAGCATTTT.

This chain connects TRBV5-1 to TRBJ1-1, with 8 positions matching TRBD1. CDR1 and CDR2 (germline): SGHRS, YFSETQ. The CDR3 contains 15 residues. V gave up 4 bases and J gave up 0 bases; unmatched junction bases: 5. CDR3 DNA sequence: TGCGCCAGCAGCATGGACAGGGTCTTGAACACTGAAGCTTTCTTT. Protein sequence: CASSMDRVLNTEAFF.

CDR3 protein: CASTQPGPGGTIWNSNQPQHF. The CDR3 DNA reads as TGCGCCAGCACCCAACCCGGACCGGGGGGGACCATTTGGAATAGCAATCAGCCCCAGCATTTT. This chain uses TRBV23-1 with TRBJ1-5; possible D gene TRBD1, 5 bases. TRBV23-1 is identified as an open reading frame with a role that is uncertain. V lost 7 bases and J 0 bases, leaving 31 bases between the germline ends. The CDR3 contains 21 residues.

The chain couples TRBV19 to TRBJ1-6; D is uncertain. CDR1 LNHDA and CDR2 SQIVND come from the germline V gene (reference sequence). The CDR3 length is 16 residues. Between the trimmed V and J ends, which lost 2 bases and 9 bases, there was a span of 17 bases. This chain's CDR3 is CASSISPGIGGSPLHF. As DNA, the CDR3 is TGTGCCAGTAGTATAAGTCCGGGGATCGGAGGTTCACCCCTCCACTTT. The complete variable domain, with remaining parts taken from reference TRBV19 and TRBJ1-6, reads DGGITQSPKYLFRKEGQNVTLSCEQNLNHDAMYWYRQDPGQGLRLIYYSQIVNDFQKGDIAEGYSVSREKKESFPLTVTSAQKNPTAFYLCASSISPGIGGSPLHFGNGTRLTVT.

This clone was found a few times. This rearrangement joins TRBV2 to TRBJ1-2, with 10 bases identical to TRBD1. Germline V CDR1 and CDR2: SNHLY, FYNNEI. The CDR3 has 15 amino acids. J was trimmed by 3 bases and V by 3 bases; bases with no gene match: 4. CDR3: CASSEGQGLYYGYTF. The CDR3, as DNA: TGTGCCAGCAGTGAGGGACAGGGGCTTTACTATGGCTACACCTTC.

The DNA for the CDR3 is TGTGCCAGCAGTTCCGACTTAGCGGTATCGGGGACCCAGTACTTC. Protein product: CASSSDLAVSGTQYF. V is TRBV6-5 and J is TRBJ2-5; TRBD2 is a possible D gene (6 bases). Germline CDR1 and CDR2: MNHEY and SVGAGI. V was trimmed by 4 bases and J by 7 bases, leaving 19 bases between them. The CDR3 is 15 residues long.

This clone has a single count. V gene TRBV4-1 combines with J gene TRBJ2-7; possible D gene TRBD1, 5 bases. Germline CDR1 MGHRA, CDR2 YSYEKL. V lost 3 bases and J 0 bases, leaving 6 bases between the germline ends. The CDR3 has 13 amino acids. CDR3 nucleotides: TGCGCCAGCAGCCAGGGGCCCTCCTACGAGCAGTACTTC. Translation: CASSQGPSYEQYF.

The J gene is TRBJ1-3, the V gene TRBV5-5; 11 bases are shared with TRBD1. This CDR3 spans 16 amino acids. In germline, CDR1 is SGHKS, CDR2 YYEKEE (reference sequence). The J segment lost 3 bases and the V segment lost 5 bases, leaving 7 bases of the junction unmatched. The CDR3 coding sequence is TGTGCCAGCAGTCCCGGGACAGGGGGTATTGGAAACACCATATATTTT. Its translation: CASSPGTGGIGNTIYF.

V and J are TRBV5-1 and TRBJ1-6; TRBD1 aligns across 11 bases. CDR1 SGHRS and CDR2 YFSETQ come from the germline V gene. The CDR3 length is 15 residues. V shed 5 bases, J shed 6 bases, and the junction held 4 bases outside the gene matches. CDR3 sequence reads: CASSWGQGVNSPLHF. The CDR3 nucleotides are TGCGCCAGCAGTTGGGGACAGGGGGTTAATTCACCCCTCCACTTT.